A single T cell receptor (beta chain) is shown here with its context. CDR3 length equals 15 residues. Per the germline V gene, CDR1 is MNHEY and CDR2 is SVGEGT. Trimming pared 0 bases from V and 2 bases from J, leaving 8 bases between. Libraries were prepared by immunoSEQ multiplex PCR; TCRdb keeps only in-frame clonotypes and omits some of them. The sample records tens of thousands of clones, approximately 79% being singletons. The sample is drawn from a study of blood T cell repertoires in COVID-19. For the study at large: T cells, B-cell-depleted T cells, or PBMCs provided the cDNA or gDNA that served as material.

The sample consisted of peripheral blood. This rearrangement joins TRBV6-2 or TRBV6-3 to TRBJ1-5; D perhaps matches TRBD1 (5 bases). This clonotype was obtained from a human donor in a cohort sampled during active COVID-19. CDR3 sequence (DNA): TGTGCCAGCAGTTACTCAGTCAGGGGCAATCAGCCCCAGCATTTT. Translated, it gives CASSYSVRGNQPQHF.